Listed here are 20 T cell receptor beta chains from one sample, sequenced in a study of blood T cell repertoires in COVID-19. Repertoires were generated with immunoSEQ multiplex PCR, while TCRdb's copy carries only in-frame clones and drops some. Of about 250,000 clones in the sample, approximately 84% are singletons; the top ten hold over 1.5%. The sample comprised PBMCs or T cells enriched from blood (not recorded which). Source of these receptors: a man aged 40-49 years who had recovered from COVID-19.

V gene TRBV7-2 combines with J gene TRBJ1-2; tentatively, D is TRBD1 (5 bases). Looked up from germline, CDR1 is SGHTA and CDR2 is FQGNSA. Trimming stripped 3 bases from V and 2 bases from J, with 10 bases between. The CDR3 contains 14 residues. The CDR3 DNA sequence: TGTGCCAGCAGCTTCGGCAGGGCGAACTATGGCTACACCTTC. This codes for CASSFGRANYGYTF.

The V and J genes are TRBV12-3 or TRBV12-4 and TRBJ1-5; no clear D. Trimming took 6 bases from V and 6 from J, leaving 12 bases between them. The CDR3 extends over 13 amino acids. CDR3 sequence reads: CASSIGLSQPQHF. CDR3 in DNA: TGTGCCAGCAGCATTGGACTCTCTCAGCCCCAGCATTTT.

V gene TRBV27 combines with J gene TRBJ2-7, with 8 bases that match TRBD2. The CDR3 contains 14 residues. Germline loops: CDR1 MNHEY, CDR2 SMNVEV (reference sequence). Trimming at V came to 5 bases and at J to 7 bases, leaving 10 bases not matched to a gene. The chain's CDR3 is CASSPGGGRREQYF. The CDR3 DNA reads as TGTGCCAGCAGTCCGGGAGGGGGGAGGAGGGAGCAGTACTTC.

The V and J genes are TRBV27 and TRBJ2-3; 10 nucleotides align to TRBD2. Germline V lookup: CDR1 MNHEY, CDR2 SMNVEV (reference sequence). V trimming: 7 bases; J trimming: 8 bases; junction bases outside the gene matches: 9. This CDR3 has 14 residues. In DNA form, the CDR3 reads TGTGCCAGCATATCTATAGCGGGAGGAGGTACGCAGTATTTT. Residues: CASISIAGGGTQYF.

CDR3 region: CASSRGQGPGFF. Here the CDR3 DNA reads TGTGCCAGCAGCCGAGGGCAGGGGCCCGGGTTCTTC. The V call is TRBV6-6, the J call TRBJ2-1, with a tentative D call TRBD1 (6 bases). The CDR3 loop spans 12 amino acids. Trimming left V 6 bases short and J 15 bases short, with 18 bases between. Germline V CDR1 and CDR2: MNHNY, SVGAGI (reference sequence).

The chain combines TRBV7-9 with TRBJ1-2; 7 positions match TRBD1. This CDR3 has 16 residues. Trimming at V came to 2 bases and at J to 4 bases, leaving 10 bases not matched to a gene. Germline CDR1 reads SEHNR; CDR2 reads FQNEAQ (reference sequence). The CDR3 sequence is CASSLSLRDSIYGYTF. The CDR3 bases are TGTGCCAGCAGCTTAAGCCTTCGGGACAGCATCTATGGCTACACCTTC.

This chain uses TRBV28 with TRBJ2-3; 9 bases map to TRBD1. Losses at the gene ends were 5 bases for V and 2 bases for J; bases not matched to a gene: 5. CDR3 length equals 15 residues. In germline, CDR1 is MDHEN, CDR2 SYDVKM. The CDR3 loop reads CASSLRDRVTDTQYF. The CDR3 bases are TGTGCCAGCAGTCTCCGGGACAGGGTCACAGATACGCAGTATTTT.

The chain has TRBV9 and TRBJ2-3; 8 bases are shared with TRBD2. Germline V CDR1 and CDR2: SGDLS, YYNGEE. The CDR3 totals 17 residues. Trimming took 0 bases from V and 4 from J; bases not matched to a gene: 10. CDR3 nucleotides: TGTGCCAGCAGCGTAGCTCGGGGTAGCGGGACCCCAGATACGCAGTATTTT. Translating it yields CASSVARGSGTPDTQYF.

The J gene is TRBJ2-1, the V gene TRBV7-9; D not certain. V lost 5 bases, J lost 6 bases, and 2 bases lay in between. The CDR3 extends over 10 amino acids. Germline V gene sequence: CDR1 SEHNR, CDR2 FQNEAQ (reference sequence). In DNA form, the CDR3 reads TGTGCCAGCAGCCGCAATGAGCAGTTCTTC. Encoded protein: CASSRNEQFF.

This chain joins TRBV4-1 and TRBJ1-2, with 8 nucleotides matching TRBD1. The CDR3 spans 17 residues. With 0 bases clipped from V and 4 bases from J, the junction kept 10 bases outside the gene matches. Germline V gives CDR1 MGHRA, CDR2 YSYEKL. CDR3 in amino acids: CASSQDQNSGGRYGYTF. In DNA, the CDR3 is TGCGCCAGCAGCCAAGATCAAAACTCAGGGGGCCGCTATGGCTACACCTTC.

This chain connects TRBV12-3 or TRBV12-4 to TRBJ1-6, with D possibly matching TRBD1 (5 bases). With 8 bases removed from V and 7 bases from J, the gap between germline ends came to 12 bases. CDR3 size: 13 residues. The DNA of the CDR3 is TGTGCCAGCTCAAGGGCAGGGAATTCACCCCTCCACTTT. Translating it yields CASSRAGNSPLHF.

The chain links TRBV11-2 to TRBJ2-3, with 7 bases matching TRBD2. The V gene's germline CDR1 is SGHAT and CDR2 FQNNGV. The CDR3 extends over 15 amino acids. V trimming: 4 bases; J trimming: 6 bases; junction bases outside the gene matches: 10. The CDR3 loop reads CASSSRGGSLDTQYF. CDR3 coding DNA: TGTGCCAGCAGCTCGAGGGGCGGGAGCCTCGATACGCAGTATTTT. Filled out from reference TRBV11-2 and TRBJ2-3, the complete variable domain reads EAGVAQSPRYKIIEKRQSVAFWCNPISGHATLYWYQQILGQGPKLLIQFQNNGVVDDSQLPKDRFSAERLKGVDSTLKIQPAKLEDSAVYLCASSSRGGSLDTQYFGPGTRLTVL.

This rearrangement joins TRBV5-1 to TRBJ1-2, with 12 nucleotides matching TRBD1. J gave up 6 bases and V 4 bases, and 4 bases lay outside the gene matches. Germline V gene lookup returns CDR1 SGHRS and CDR2 YFSETQ. The CDR3 contains 14 residues. DNA for the CDR3: TGCGCCAGCAGCCGAGGGACAGGGGGCAATGGCTACACCTTC. It codes for CASSRGTGGNGYTF.

V is TRBV12-3 or TRBV12-4 and J is TRBJ1-2; D is ambiguous. This CDR3 is 13 amino acids long. Trimming took 2 bases from V and 8 from J, leaving 12 bases between them. The CDR3 region is CASSLQQPAGYTF. The DNA for the CDR3 is TGTGCCAGCAGTTTACAACAGCCGGCAGGCTACACCTTC.

The chain joins TRBV28 to TRBJ2-1; TRBD2 matches 8 bases. Germline V lookup: CDR1 MDHEN, CDR2 SYDVKM. With V trimmed by 7 bases and J by 1 base, 6 bases remained unmatched. The CDR3 consists of 15 residues. The CDR3 spells CASIFSGISYNEQFF. CDR3 DNA: TGTGCCAGCATATTTAGCGGGATTTCCTACAATGAGCAGTTCTTC.

This clone was counted once. The genes are TRBV2 and TRBJ1-1; no firm D call. The CDR3 spans 13 residues. V lost 4 bases to trimming and J lost 3 bases, with 9 bases between them. The germline V gene encodes CDR1 SNHLY and CDR2 FYNNEI. CDR3 in amino acids: CASSVEGDTEAFF. CDR3 in DNA: TGTGCCAGCAGTGTAGAGGGTGACACTGAAGCTTTCTTT.

The chain joins TRBV9 to TRBJ1-3; D unresolved. Germline values: CDR1 SGDLS, CDR2 YYNGEE. V was shortened by 2 bases and J by 0 bases, with 9 bases between the two germline ends. The CDR3 is 15 residues long. CDR3 coding DNA: TGTGCCAGCAGCGTTTATTCAGGCTCTGGAAACACCATATATTTT. It encodes CASSVYSGSGNTIYF. Variable domain in full (rest from reference TRBV9 and TRBJ1-3): DSGVTQTPKHLITATGQRVTLRCSPRSGDLSVYWYQQSLDQGLQFLIQYYNGEERAKGNILERFSAQQFPDLHSELNLSSLELGDSALYFCASSVYSGSGNTIYFGEGSWLTVV.

In its sample, this clone was seen once. V and J are TRBV5-1 and TRBJ2-1; 9 nucleotides match TRBD2. Germline lookup yields CDR1 SGHRS and CDR2 YFSETQ. The CDR3 has 16 amino acids. Unmatched junction bases numbered 10, after V lost 4 bases and J lost 5 bases. The chain's CDR3 is CASSGGVAGVNNEQFF. CDR3 nucleotide sequence: TGCGCCAGCAGCGGCGGGGTAGCGGGAGTAAACAATGAGCAGTTCTTC.

This chain joins TRBV19 and TRBJ1-1; 7 bases line up with TRBD1. Trimming at V came to 4 bases and at J to 4 bases, leaving 3 bases not matched to a gene. CDR3 size: 13 residues. From germline, CDR1 is LNHDA and CDR2 SQIVND (reference sequence). In nucleotides, the CDR3 is TGTGCCAGTAGTAAGGACAGGACCACTGAAGCTTTCTTT. It encodes CASSKDRTTEAFF.

This clone occurred once. The chain uses TRBV21-1 and TRBJ1-3. TRBV21-1 constitutes a pseudogene. This CDR3 is 17 amino acids long. The CDR3 DNA reads TGTGCCAGCAGCAAAGCGCCGGTTCTCTCCTCTGGAAACACCATATATTTT. Residues: CASSKAPVLSSGNTIYF.